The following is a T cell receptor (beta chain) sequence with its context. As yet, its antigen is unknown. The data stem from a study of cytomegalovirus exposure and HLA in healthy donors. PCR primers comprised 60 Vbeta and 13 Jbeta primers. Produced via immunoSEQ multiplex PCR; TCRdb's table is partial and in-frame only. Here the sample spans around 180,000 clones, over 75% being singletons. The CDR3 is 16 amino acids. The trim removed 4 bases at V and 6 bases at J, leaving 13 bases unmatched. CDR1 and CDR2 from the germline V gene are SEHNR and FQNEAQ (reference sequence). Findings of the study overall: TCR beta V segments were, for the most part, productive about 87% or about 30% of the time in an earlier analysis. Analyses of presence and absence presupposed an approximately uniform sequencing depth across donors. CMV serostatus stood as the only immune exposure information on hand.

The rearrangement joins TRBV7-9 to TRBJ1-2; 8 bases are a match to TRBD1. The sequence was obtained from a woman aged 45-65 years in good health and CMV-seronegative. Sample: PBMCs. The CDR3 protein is CASSYPTGEEGHGYTF. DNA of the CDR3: TGTGCCAGCAGCTACCCGACAGGGGAGGAGGGTCATGGCTACACCTTC.